Listed below are T cell receptor beta chains from one sample, sequenced in a study of OX40 agonist ivuxolimab in advanced cancers. Repertoires were generated with immunoSEQ multiplex PCR, while TCRdb's copy carries only in-frame clones and drops some. The sample yields fewer than 60,000 clones, 80% to 90% seen once. Specimen: CD4+ or CD8+ T cells sorted from blood, collected in a trial of the OX40 agonist ivuxolimab. The receptors were gathered from an adult with an advanced solid tumor such as melanoma, head and neck, liver or kidney cancer. Each CDR3 is given with its conserved first and last residue. Fields, in order: CDR3 protein, CDR3 DNA, D gene, J gene, clone size, V gene. D genes are given only for firm matches. Only part of the rows carry a size: once, few, many, or a class if the clone is expanded.

cdr3_aa: CASSNVAGTNTGELFF; cdr3_nt: TGTGCCAGCTCAAACGTTGCGGGTACGAACACCGGGGAGCTGTTTTTT; d_call: -; j_call: TRBJ2-2; clone_size: -; v_call: TRBV18
cdr3_aa: CASSTNRGTEAFF; cdr3_nt: TGTGCCAGTAGTACAAACAGGGGCACTGAAGCTTTCTTT; d_call: TRBD1; j_call: TRBJ1-1; clone_size: -; v_call: TRBV19
cdr3_aa: CASSDGTRLNTEAFF; cdr3_nt: TGTGCCAGCTCAGACGGGACAAGGCTGAACACTGAAGCTTTCTTT; d_call: -; j_call: TRBJ1-1; clone_size: -; v_call: TRBV18
cdr3_aa: CASSHPSGRDNEQFF; cdr3_nt: TGTGCCAGCAGCCATCCCAGCGGGAGGGACAATGAGCAGTTCTTC; d_call: TRBD2; j_call: TRBJ2-1; clone_size: few; v_call: TRBV14
cdr3_aa: CASSSPGPVSEQYF; cdr3_nt: TGTGCCAGCAGTTCCCCGGGACCAGTTTCCGAGCAGTACTTC; d_call: -; j_call: TRBJ2-7; clone_size: -; v_call: TRBV6-5
cdr3_aa: CASSPTPTYEQYF; cdr3_nt: TGTGCCAGCTCACCGACACCAACCTACGAGCAGTACTTC; d_call: -; j_call: TRBJ2-7; clone_size: -; v_call: TRBV18
cdr3_aa: CASSLFSVGEDTQYF; cdr3_nt: TGTGCCAGCAGCTTATTTTCCGTCGGGGAAGATACGCAGTATTTT; d_call: -; j_call: TRBJ2-3; clone_size: -; v_call: TRBV7-2
cdr3_aa: CARESVGGEQYF; cdr3_nt: TGTGCCCGCGAAAGCGTAGGGGGCGAGCAGTACTTC; d_call: -; j_call: TRBJ2-7; clone_size: few; v_call: TRBV2
cdr3_aa: CASSYSWGNNEKLFF; cdr3_nt: TGTGCCAGCAGTTACTCGTGGGGGAATAATGAAAAACTGTTTTTT; d_call: -; j_call: TRBJ1-4; clone_size: -; v_call: TRBV6-5
cdr3_aa: CASSLFQGTNEKLFF; cdr3_nt: TGTGCCAGCAGCCTCTTTCAGGGAACTAATGAAAAACTGTTTTTT; d_call: -; j_call: TRBJ1-4; clone_size: once; v_call: TRBV7-2
cdr3_aa: CASKGTGINTEAFF; cdr3_nt: TGTGCCAGCAAGGGGACAGGGATTAACACTGAAGCTTTCTTT; d_call: TRBD1; j_call: TRBJ1-1; clone_size: -; v_call: TRBV2
cdr3_aa: CASSFGGADPSYNEQFF; cdr3_nt: TGTGCCAGCAGCTTCGGCGGGGCGGACCCCTCCTACAATGAGCAGTTCTTC; d_call: -; j_call: TRBJ2-1; clone_size: -; v_call: TRBV7-2
cdr3_aa: CASSKPGLAYEQYF; cdr3_nt: TGTGCCAGCAGTAAACCGGGACTAGCCTACGAGCAGTACTTC; d_call: TRBD2; j_call: TRBJ2-7; clone_size: -; v_call: TRBV6-6
cdr3_aa: CASSATSGREGRQFF; cdr3_nt: TGTGCCAGCAGCGCGACTAGCGGGAGGGAGGGTAGGCAGTTCTTC; d_call: TRBD2; j_call: TRBJ2-1; clone_size: -; v_call: TRBV7-3
cdr3_aa: CSVATGRETQYF; cdr3_nt: TGCAGCGTTGCCACAGGGCGAGAGACCCAGTACTTC; d_call: -; j_call: TRBJ2-5; clone_size: -; v_call: TRBV29-1
cdr3_aa: CASSKGRNTEAFF; cdr3_nt: TGTGCCAGTAGTAAGGGAAGGAACACTGAAGCTTTCTTT; d_call: -; j_call: TRBJ1-1; clone_size: -; v_call: TRBV19
cdr3_aa: CASSPQGAGGRNEQFF; cdr3_nt: TGTGCCAGCAGCCCCCAAGGGGCGGGAGGGAGGAATGAGCAGTTCTTC; d_call: TRBD2; j_call: TRBJ2-1; clone_size: -; v_call: TRBV7-2
cdr3_aa: CASSLRSRSSTDTQYF; cdr3_nt: TGTGCCAGCAGCTTACGTAGCCGGTCTAGCACAGATACGCAGTATTTT; d_call: -; j_call: TRBJ2-3; clone_size: once; v_call: TRBV11-3
cdr3_aa: CASSLVTSGRASGEQYF; cdr3_nt: TGTGCCAGCAGCTTAGTAACTAGCGGGAGGGCTAGCGGGGAGCAGTACTTC; d_call: TRBD2; j_call: TRBJ2-7; clone_size: -; v_call: TRBV7-2
cdr3_aa: CASRTGEVTEAFF; cdr3_nt: TGTGCCAGCCGAACAGGGGAGGTGACTGAAGCTTTCTTT; d_call: TRBD1; j_call: TRBJ1-1; clone_size: few; v_call: TRBV18
cdr3_aa: CASRESSDTQYF; cdr3_nt: TGTGCCAGTAGGGAGTCATCAGATACGCAGTATTTT; d_call: -; j_call: TRBJ2-3; clone_size: -; v_call: TRBV19
cdr3_aa: CASRQGWLAGAETQYF; cdr3_nt: TGTGCCAGCAGGCAAGGGTGGCTAGCGGGAGCAGAGACCCAGTACTTC; d_call: TRBD2; j_call: TRBJ2-5; clone_size: -; v_call: TRBV2
cdr3_aa: CASSETGITPGGYTF; cdr3_nt: TGTGCCAGCAGTGAAACCGGGATTACTCCCGGGGGCTACACCTTC; d_call: -; j_call: TRBJ1-2; clone_size: -; v_call: TRBV2
cdr3_aa: CASSGRATYEQYF; cdr3_nt: TGTGCCAGCAGTGGCAGAGCGACCTACGAGCAGTACTTC; d_call: -; j_call: TRBJ2-7; clone_size: -; v_call: TRBV27
cdr3_aa: CASLDRGGGKLFF; cdr3_nt: TGTGCCAGTCTGGACAGGGGCGGCGGAAAACTGTTTTTT; d_call: TRBD1; j_call: TRBJ1-4; clone_size: -; v_call: TRBV19
cdr3_aa: CAWSVQGGTGELFF; cdr3_nt: TGTGCCTGGAGTGTACAGGGAGGCACCGGGGAGCTGTTTTTT; d_call: -; j_call: TRBJ2-2; clone_size: -; v_call: TRBV30
cdr3_aa: CASSIAANTNYGYTF; cdr3_nt: TGTGCCAGTAGTATAGCGGCGAATACAAACTATGGCTACACCTTC; d_call: -; j_call: TRBJ1-2; clone_size: -; v_call: TRBV19
cdr3_aa: CASSVATANTGELFF; cdr3_nt: TGTGCCAGCAGCGTAGCGACAGCTAACACCGGGGAGCTGTTTTTT; d_call: -; j_call: TRBJ2-2; clone_size: -; v_call: TRBV9
cdr3_aa: CASSLGLVNTGELFF; cdr3_nt: TGTGCCAGCAGCTTGGGACTCGTGAACACCGGGGAGCTGTTTTTT; d_call: -; j_call: TRBJ2-2; clone_size: -; v_call: TRBV5-5
cdr3_aa: CSGSAYNEQFF; cdr3_nt: TGTAGCGGGAGTGCATACAATGAGCAGTTCTTC; d_call: TRBD2; j_call: TRBJ2-1; clone_size: -; v_call: TRBV30
cdr3_aa: CASSILTGLAGVYEQFF; cdr3_nt: TGTGCCAGTAGTATCTTGACGGGACTAGCGGGAGTCTATGAGCAGTTCTTC; d_call: TRBD2; j_call: TRBJ2-1; clone_size: -; v_call: TRBV19
cdr3_aa: CASRIPTGIAGGPGETQYF; cdr3_nt: TGTGCCAGCAGGATTCCGACAGGCATAGCGGGAGGGCCTGGGGAGACCCAGTACTTC; d_call: TRBD2; j_call: TRBJ2-5; clone_size: -; v_call: TRBV28
cdr3_aa: CAGTQAGAQYEQYF; cdr3_nt: TGTGCCGGAACACAAGCGGGGGCGCAATACGAGCAGTACTTC; d_call: TRBD2; j_call: TRBJ2-7; clone_size: -; v_call: TRBV6-1
cdr3_aa: CASSPPEAANTEAFF; cdr3_nt: TGTGCCAGCAGCCCCCCTGAGGCGGCTAACACTGAAGCTTTCTTT; d_call: -; j_call: TRBJ1-1; clone_size: -; v_call: TRBV7-9
cdr3_aa: CASSVDRRTGGPPATNEKLFF; cdr3_nt: TGTGCCAGCAGCGTAGATAGACGGACAGGGGGCCCTCCTGCAACTAATGAAAAACTGTTTTTT; d_call: TRBD1; j_call: TRBJ1-4; clone_size: -; v_call: TRBV9
cdr3_aa: CASSSEQVYGYTF; cdr3_nt: TGTGCCAGCAGTTCTGAACAGGTTTATGGCTACACCTTC; d_call: -; j_call: TRBJ1-2; clone_size: -; v_call: TRBV2
cdr3_aa: CASSSIQGGDPQHF; cdr3_nt: TGTGCCAGCAGCTCAATCCAGGGTGGGGATCCCCAGCATTTT; d_call: -; j_call: TRBJ1-5; clone_size: -; v_call: TRBV27
cdr3_aa: CASSISAGGTGRTDTQYF; cdr3_nt: TGTGCCAGTAGTATTTCGGCGGGAGGGACTGGGCGGACAGATACGCAGTATTTT; d_call: TRBD2; j_call: TRBJ2-3; clone_size: -; v_call: TRBV19
cdr3_aa: CASTGDPTGANTGELFF; cdr3_nt: TGCGCCAGCACCGGGGACCCGACAGGAGCGAACACCGGGGAGCTGTTTTTT; d_call: -; j_call: TRBJ2-2; clone_size: -; v_call: TRBV5-1
cdr3_aa: CASSLWDRAAYEQYF; cdr3_nt: TGTGCCAGCAGCTTGTGGGACAGGGCTGCCTACGAGCAGTACTTC; d_call: TRBD1; j_call: TRBJ2-7; clone_size: -; v_call: TRBV5-8
cdr3_aa: CSVVNRENYGYTF; cdr3_nt: TGCAGCGTTGTCAACAGGGAGAACTATGGCTACACCTTC; d_call: -; j_call: TRBJ1-2; clone_size: few; v_call: TRBV29-1
cdr3_aa: CAWSALAGFGEQFF; cdr3_nt: TGTGCCTGGAGTGCACTAGCGGGATTTGGTGAGCAGTTCTTC; d_call: TRBD2; j_call: TRBJ2-1; clone_size: -; v_call: TRBV30
cdr3_aa: CASSLVMDEQYF; cdr3_nt: TGTGCCAGCAGCTTGGTAATGGACGAGCAGTACTTC; d_call: -; j_call: TRBJ2-7; clone_size: -; v_call: TRBV7-9
cdr3_aa: CASGTVSTDTQYF; cdr3_nt: TGTGCCAGCGGGACAGTCAGCACAGATACGCAGTATTTT; d_call: TRBD1; j_call: TRBJ2-3; clone_size: few; v_call: TRBV28
cdr3_aa: CASSLGDRGQQETQYF; cdr3_nt: TGTGCCAGCAGCTTAGGGGACAGGGGGCAGCAAGAGACCCAGTACTTC; d_call: TRBD1; j_call: TRBJ2-5; clone_size: -; v_call: TRBV7-9
cdr3_aa: CAWSLLAGITYNEQFF; cdr3_nt: TGTGCCTGGAGTCTTTTAGCGGGGATTACCTACAATGAGCAGTTCTTC; d_call: TRBD2; j_call: TRBJ2-1; clone_size: -; v_call: TRBV30
cdr3_aa: CSVDPLRTGELFF; cdr3_nt: TGCAGCGTTGACCCCCTGCGGACCGGGGAGCTGTTTTTT; d_call: -; j_call: TRBJ2-2; clone_size: -; v_call: TRBV29-1
cdr3_aa: CASSSGTGEQPQHF; cdr3_nt: TGTGCCAGCAGTTCCGGGACAGGGGAACAGCCCCAGCATTTT; d_call: TRBD1; j_call: TRBJ1-5; clone_size: -; v_call: TRBV6-6
cdr3_aa: CASSSHRLRETQYF; cdr3_nt: TGTGCCAGCAGCTCCCACAGGTTGAGGGAGACCCAGTACTTC; d_call: -; j_call: TRBJ2-5; clone_size: -; v_call: TRBV11-2
cdr3_aa: CASSLTPFPSSTDTQYF; cdr3_nt: TGCGCCAGCAGCTTGACGCCCTTTCCGAGTAGCACAGATACGCAGTATTTT; d_call: -; j_call: TRBJ2-3; clone_size: -; v_call: TRBV5-1
cdr3_aa: CASTTRGDAGCCGELFF; cdr3_nt: TGTGCCAGCACTACAAGGGGGGACGCCGGGTGTTGCGGGGAGCTGTTTTTT; d_call: -; j_call: TRBJ2-2; clone_size: -; v_call: TRBV21-1
cdr3_aa: CASSFTGAQETQYF; cdr3_nt: TGCGCCAGCAGCTTTACAGGGGCCCAAGAGACCCAGTACTTC; d_call: TRBD1; j_call: TRBJ2-5; clone_size: once; v_call: TRBV5-1
cdr3_aa: CAWSLRYMNTEAFF; cdr3_nt: TGTGCCTGGAGTCTGAGGTACATGAACACTGAAGCTTTCTTT; d_call: -; j_call: TRBJ1-1; clone_size: few; v_call: TRBV30